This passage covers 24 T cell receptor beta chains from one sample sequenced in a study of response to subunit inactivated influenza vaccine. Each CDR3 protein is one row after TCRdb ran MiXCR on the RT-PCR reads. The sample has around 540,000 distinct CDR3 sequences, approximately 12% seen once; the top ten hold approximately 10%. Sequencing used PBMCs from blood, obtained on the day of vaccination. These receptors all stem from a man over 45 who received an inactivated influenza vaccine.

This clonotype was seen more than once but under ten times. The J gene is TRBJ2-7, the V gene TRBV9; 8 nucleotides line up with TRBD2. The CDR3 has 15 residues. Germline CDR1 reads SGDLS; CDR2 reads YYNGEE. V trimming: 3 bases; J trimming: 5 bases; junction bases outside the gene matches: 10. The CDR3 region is CASSAFGSGINEQYF. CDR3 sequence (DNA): TGTGCCAGCAGCGCATTCGGTAGCGGGATTAACGAGCAGTACTTC.

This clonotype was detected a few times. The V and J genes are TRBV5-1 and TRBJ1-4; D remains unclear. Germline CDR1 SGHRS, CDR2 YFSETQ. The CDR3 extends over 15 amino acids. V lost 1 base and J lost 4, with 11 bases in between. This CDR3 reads CASSLTQFSNEKLFF. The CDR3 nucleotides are TGCGCCAGCAGCTTGACCCAGTTCAGTAATGAAAAACTGTTTTTT.

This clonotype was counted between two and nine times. CDR3: CASSPVLDRGEQYF. DNA of the CDR3: TGTGCCAGCAGCCCCGTTTTAGATAGAGGCGAGCAGTACTTC. This rearrangement joins TRBV14 to TRBJ2-7; D call uncertain. V was cut by 4 bases and J by 6 bases, with 16 bases left in between. Germline loops: CDR1 SGHDN, CDR2 FVKESK. The length of the CDR3 is 14 residues. Combining the CDR3 with reference TRBV14 and TRBJ2-7 gives the whole variable domain EAGVTQFPSHSVIEKGQTVTLRCDPISGHDNLYWYRRVMGKEIKFLLHFVKESKQDESGMPNNRFLAERTGGTYSTLKVQPAELEDSGVYFCASSPVLDRGEQYFGPGTRLTVT.

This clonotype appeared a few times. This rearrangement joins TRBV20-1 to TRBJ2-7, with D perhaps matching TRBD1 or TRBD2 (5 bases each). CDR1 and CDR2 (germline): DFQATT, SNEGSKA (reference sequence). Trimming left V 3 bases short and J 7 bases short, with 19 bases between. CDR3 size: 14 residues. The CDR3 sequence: CSASRGHLRGEQYF. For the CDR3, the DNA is TGCAGTGCTAGCCGAGGACACCTACGGGGAGAGCAGTACTTC.

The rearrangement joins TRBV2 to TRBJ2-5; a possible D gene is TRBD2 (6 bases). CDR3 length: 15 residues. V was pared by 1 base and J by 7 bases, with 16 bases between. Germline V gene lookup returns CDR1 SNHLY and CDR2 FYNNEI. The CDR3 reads CASSEGGTQRLTQYF. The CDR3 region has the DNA TGTGCCAGCAGTGAAGGCGGGACTCAGAGATTGACCCAGTACTTC.

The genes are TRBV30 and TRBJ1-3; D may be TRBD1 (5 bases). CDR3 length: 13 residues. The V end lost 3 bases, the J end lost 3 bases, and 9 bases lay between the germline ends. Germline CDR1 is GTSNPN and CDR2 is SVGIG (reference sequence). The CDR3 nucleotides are TGTGCCTGGAGCAGGGATCTTGGAAACACCATATATTTT. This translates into CAWSRDLGNTIYF.

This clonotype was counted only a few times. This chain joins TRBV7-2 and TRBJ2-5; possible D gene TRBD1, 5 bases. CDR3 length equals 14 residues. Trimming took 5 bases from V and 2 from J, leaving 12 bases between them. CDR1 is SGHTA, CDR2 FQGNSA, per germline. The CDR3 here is CASSPLGPQETQYF. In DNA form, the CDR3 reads TGTGCCAGCAGCCCCCTGGGGCCTCAAGAGACCCAGTACTTC. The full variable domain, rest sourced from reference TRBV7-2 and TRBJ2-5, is GAGVSQSPSNKVTEKGKDVELRCDPISGHTALYWYRQSLGQGLEFLIYFQGNSAPDKSGLPSDRFSAERTGGSVSTLTIQRTQQEDSAVYLCASSPLGPQETQYFGPGTRLLVL.

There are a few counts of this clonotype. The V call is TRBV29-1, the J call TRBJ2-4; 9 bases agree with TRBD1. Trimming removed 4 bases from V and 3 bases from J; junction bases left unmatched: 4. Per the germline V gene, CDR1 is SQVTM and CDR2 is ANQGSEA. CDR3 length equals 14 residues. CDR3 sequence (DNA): TGCAGCGTTGGGGACAGGGAGGTCAAAAACATTCAGTACTTC. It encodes CSVGDREVKNIQYF.

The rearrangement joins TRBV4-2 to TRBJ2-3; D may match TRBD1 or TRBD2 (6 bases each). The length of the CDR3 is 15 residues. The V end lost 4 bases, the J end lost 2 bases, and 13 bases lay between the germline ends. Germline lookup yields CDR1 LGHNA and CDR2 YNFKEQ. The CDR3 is CASSPGAGLTDTQYF. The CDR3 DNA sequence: TGTGCCAGCAGCCCAGGGGCGGGACTCACAGATACGCAGTATTTT.

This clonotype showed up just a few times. CDR3 sequence (DNA): TGCGCCAGCAGCCCCTCTCTACAGGGAACTGAAGCTTTCTTT. As protein: CASSPSLQGTEAFF. V and J are TRBV5-1 and TRBJ1-1; a possible D gene is TRBD1 (6 bases). Germline values: CDR1 SGHRS, CDR2 YFSETQ. The CDR3 spans 14 residues. V was trimmed by 4 bases and J by 5 bases, leaving 15 bases between them.

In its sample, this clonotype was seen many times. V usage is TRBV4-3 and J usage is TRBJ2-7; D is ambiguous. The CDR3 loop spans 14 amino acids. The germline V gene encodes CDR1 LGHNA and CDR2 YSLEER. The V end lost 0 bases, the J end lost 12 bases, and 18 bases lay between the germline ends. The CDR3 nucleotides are TGCGCCAGCAGCCAAGATCGAGACGGAGACACTTTGTACTTC. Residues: CASSQDRDGDTLYF.

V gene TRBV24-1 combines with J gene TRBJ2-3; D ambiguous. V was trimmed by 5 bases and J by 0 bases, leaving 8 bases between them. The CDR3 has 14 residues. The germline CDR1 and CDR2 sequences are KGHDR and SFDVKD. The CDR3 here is CATSGALSTDTQYF. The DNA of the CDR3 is TGTGCCACCAGTGGGGCACTAAGCACAGATACGCAGTATTTT.

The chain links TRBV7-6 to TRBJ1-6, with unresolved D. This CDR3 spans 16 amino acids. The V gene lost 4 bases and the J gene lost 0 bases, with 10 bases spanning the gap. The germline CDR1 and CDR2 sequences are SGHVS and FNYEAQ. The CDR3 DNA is TGTGCCAGCAGCTCTCTTGAAAGCTCCTATAATTCACCCCTCCACTTT. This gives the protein CASSSLESSYNSPLHF.

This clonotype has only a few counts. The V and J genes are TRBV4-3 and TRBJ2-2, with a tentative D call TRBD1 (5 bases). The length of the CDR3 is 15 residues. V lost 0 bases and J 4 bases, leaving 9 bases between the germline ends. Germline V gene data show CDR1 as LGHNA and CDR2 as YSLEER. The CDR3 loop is CASSQETVPTGELFF. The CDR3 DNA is TGCGCCAGCAGCCAAGAGACAGTCCCCACCGGGGAGCTGTTTTTT.

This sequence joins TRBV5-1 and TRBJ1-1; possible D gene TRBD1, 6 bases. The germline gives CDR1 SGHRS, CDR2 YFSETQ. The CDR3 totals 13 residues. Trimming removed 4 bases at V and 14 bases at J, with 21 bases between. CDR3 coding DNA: TGCGCCAGCAGCGCAGAGATCGGGACACGGAGATTCTTT. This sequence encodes CASSAEIGTRRFF.

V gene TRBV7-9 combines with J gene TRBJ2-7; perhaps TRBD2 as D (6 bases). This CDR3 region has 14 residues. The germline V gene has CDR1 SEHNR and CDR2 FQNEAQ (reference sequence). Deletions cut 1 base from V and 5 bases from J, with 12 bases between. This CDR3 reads CASSLVGGYDEQYF. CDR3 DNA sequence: TGTGCCAGCAGCTTAGTAGGAGGGTACGACGAGCAGTACTTC.

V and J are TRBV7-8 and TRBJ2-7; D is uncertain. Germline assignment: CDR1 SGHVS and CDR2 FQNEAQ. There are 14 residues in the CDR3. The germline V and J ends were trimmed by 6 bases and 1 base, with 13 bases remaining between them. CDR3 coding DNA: TGTGCCAGCAGTCCTCGGTGGGTGTCCTACGAGCAGTACTTC. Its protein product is CASSPRWVSYEQYF.

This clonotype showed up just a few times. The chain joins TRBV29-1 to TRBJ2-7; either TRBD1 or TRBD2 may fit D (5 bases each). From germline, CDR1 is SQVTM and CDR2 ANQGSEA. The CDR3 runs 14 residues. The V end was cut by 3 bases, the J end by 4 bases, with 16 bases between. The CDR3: CSVESVGETYEQYF. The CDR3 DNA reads TGCAGCGTTGAGTCTGTGGGGGAGACTTACGAGCAGTACTTC.

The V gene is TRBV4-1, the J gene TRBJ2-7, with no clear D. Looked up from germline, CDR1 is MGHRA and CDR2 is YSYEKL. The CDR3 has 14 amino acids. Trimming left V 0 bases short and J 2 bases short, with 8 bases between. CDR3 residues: CASSQEPHTYEQYF. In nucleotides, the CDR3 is TGCGCCAGCAGCCAAGAACCTCACACCTACGAGCAGTACTTC.

In nucleotides, the CDR3 is TGCGCCAGCAGCTTCCTGGACGGGCGCGAGCAGTACTTC. Protein sequence: CASSFLDGREQYF. This chain joins TRBV5-1 and TRBJ2-7; D is unresolved. V dropped 2 bases and J dropped 6 bases, with 12 bases sitting between them. This CDR3 comprises 13 residues. CDR1 and CDR2 (germline): SGHRS, YFSETQ. Looking up the rest from reference TRBV5-1 and TRBJ2-7 gives the full variable domain: KAGVTQTPRYLIKTRGQQVTLSCSPISGHRSVSWYQQTPGQGLQFLFEYFSETQRNKGNFPGRFSGRQFSNSRSEMNVSTLELGDSALYLCASSFLDGREQYFGPGTRLTVT.

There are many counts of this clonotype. In DNA, the CDR3 is TGCAGCGTAAACTCCGGGACAGGGGCCGAGCAGTACTTC. It is translated as CSVNSGTGAEQYF. The chain uses TRBV29-1 and TRBJ2-7; 10 bases agree with TRBD1. The CDR3 has 13 residues. Germline CDR1 SQVTM, CDR2 ANQGSEA. The junction had 8 bases not matched to a gene; V was cut back by 6 bases and J by 6 bases.

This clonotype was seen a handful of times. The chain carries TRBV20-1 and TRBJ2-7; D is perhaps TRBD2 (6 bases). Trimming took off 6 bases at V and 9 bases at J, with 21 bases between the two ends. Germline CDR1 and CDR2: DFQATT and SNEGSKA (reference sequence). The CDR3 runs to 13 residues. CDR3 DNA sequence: TGCAGTGCCGCGGGGTTCCTAATCGGTCGGCAGTACTTC. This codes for CSAAGFLIGRQYF.

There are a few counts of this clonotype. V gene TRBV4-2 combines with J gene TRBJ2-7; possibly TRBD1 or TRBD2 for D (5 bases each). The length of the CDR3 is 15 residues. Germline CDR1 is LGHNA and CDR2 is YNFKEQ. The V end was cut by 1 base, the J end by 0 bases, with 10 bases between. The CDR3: CASSQVGTVSYEQYF. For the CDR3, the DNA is TGTGCCAGCAGCCAAGTGGGGACGGTCTCCTACGAGCAGTACTTC.

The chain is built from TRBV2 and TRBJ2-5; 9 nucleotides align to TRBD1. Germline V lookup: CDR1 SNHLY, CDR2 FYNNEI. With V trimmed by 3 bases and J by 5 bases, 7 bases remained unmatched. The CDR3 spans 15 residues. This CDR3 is CASSEGTGNWETQYF. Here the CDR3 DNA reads TGTGCCAGCAGTGAGGGGACAGGGAACTGGGAGACCCAGTACTTC.